This T cell receptor (beta chain) was profiled in a study of follicular helper T cells after annual influenza vaccination (dated by TCRdb to the late 2010s). Background on the whole study: Blood was drawn on days 0, 7 and 28 after each seasonal influenza vaccination. To study recall of cTfh clones, some subjects were followed through successive annual vaccinations in the 2013-2014, 2014-2015 and 2015-2016 seasons. One week after vaccination, a second recruited cohort of eleven to twelve subjects (Table S1) displayed a similar ICOS+CD38+ cTfh response. Multi-year samples were available from six subjects, with four subjects covering two vaccination seasons and two subjects covering three seasons. The 2013-2014 samples were cryopreserved, while the 2015 samples were processed right after collection. General study outcomes and caveats: Day 7 ICOS+CD38+ clones were most often found later in ICOS-CD38- cTfh, suggesting that subset may serve as a memory reservoir. Undersampling of the much larger non-cTfh compartments could not be excluded when assessing influenza clone enrichment. ICOS+CD38+ cTfh clonality correlated with the frequency of that population, and its change correlated with the change in circulating plasmablast frequency. With successive annual vaccinations, a recurrent oligoclonal ICOS+CD38+ cTfh response was recalled, and this response contained tetramer and AIM influenza-specific clonotypes. Productive TCRB sequences were recovered from only 10-20% of analyzed cells, so rare clonotypes could not be sampled.

As to this clone: The antigen this receptor binds is unknown. Base qualities are not recorded, but no much larger clone differs from it by a single base.

Libraries came from the immunoSEQ multiplex PCR assay. Adaptive Biotechnologies handled the TCRB amplification, library preparation, sequencing and preliminary bioinformatics at Survey level resolution. The study's own analysis went as follows. Clonality was computed in R as 1 minus normalized Shannon entropy; the Gini index was calculated with the R package ineq. The overlap score was defined as the summed counts of shared sequences divided by the total counts of all sequences in both compared samples. Shared-clonotype significance used Fisher's exact test assuming a theoretical repertoire of 10^7 TCRB sequences. TCRdb stores this immuneACCESS table with in-frame sequences only. Part of the clones is absent; in the studies checked, under half of the shortfall reflects unresolved V genes, and no reason is known for the rest. V, J and clone size were drawn from that table, and D and trimming were deduced from the DNA. The sample table contains some 15,000 clones; only one count was recorded for roughly 86% of them. The ten biggest clones cover approximately 0.25% of the sample.

The germline V gene provides CDR1 SGDLS and CDR2 YYNGEE. Taken from cysteine to phenylalanine, the CDR3 has 16 residues. The read is trimmed to its CDR3 DNA, 48 bases read in frame from base 1. The junction shows trimming of 0 bases on V and 3 bases on J, plus 13 bases between the germline ends. The time point label, as the study defines it: 2014-2015 season, pre-vaccination. Adults were given seasonal inactivated influenza vaccine (Fluvarix), and sorted blood CD4 subsets were followed by TCRB sequencing before and after vaccination. To be eligible, subjects had to live in the community and must not have received influenza vaccine in the previous 6 months. Subjects were excluded for influenza vaccine contraindications, substance abuse, HIV/AIDS, active malignancy, immunomodulatory medication, or active illness such as respiratory infection. At each time point, somewhere between about 40 and 100 mL of blood was taken. Ficoll-Paque PLUS or SepMate separation was used to isolate PBMC. As a comparison non-Tfh subset, CXCR5- memory CD4 T cells were sorted. Before DNA was extracted, the cell subsets were sorted from PBMC using a BD FACS Aria.

The chain joins TRBV9 to TRBJ1-3; no D gene is confidently identified. The receptor was derived from an adult who received the influenza vaccine. The source material was CXCR5- memory CD4+ T cells sorted from blood, sampled on the day of influenza vaccination. Interpreted using the paper, the cell subset or site label stands for: CXCR5- memory CD4 T cells. The encoded CDR3 is CASSVGIRTDGNTIYF. The DNA is as follows: TGTGCCAGCAGCGTAGGGATAAGGACGGATGGAAACACCATATATTTT.